The 20 T cell receptor beta chains reported below all come from one sample, sequenced in a study of blood T cell repertoires in COVID-19. The repertoire was sequenced with immunoSEQ multiplex PCR; TCRdb's copy has only in-frame clones and lacks some. The sample includes 220,000 or so clones, about 90% of them seen just once. Specimen: PBMCs or T cells enriched from blood (not recorded which). Receptors were obtained from a man aged 30 to 39 who had been exposed to COVID-19.

This chain uses TRBV7-9 with TRBJ1-3; 7 bases fit TRBD1. The CDR3 totals 14 residues. CDR1 is SEHNR and CDR2 is FQNEAQ in the germline V gene (reference sequence). Losses at the gene ends were 5 bases for V and 4 bases for J; bases not matched to a gene: 5. DNA of the CDR3: TGTGCCAGCAGCAGTGACAGGGAAGGAAACACCATATATTTT. It encodes CASSSDREGNTIYF.

This chain connects TRBV7-9 to TRBJ2-5, with 15 positions matching TRBD2. Trimming took 5 bases from V and 4 from J; bases not matched to a gene: 5. CDR1 SEHNR and CDR2 FQNEAQ come from the germline V gene (reference sequence). CDR3 length: 16 amino acids. For the CDR3, the DNA is TGTGCCAGCAGCCGGCGGACTAGCGGGGGGGCAGAGACCCAGTACTTC. Amino acids: CASSRRTSGGAETQYF.

The chain has TRBV11-3 and TRBJ1-3, with 8 bases that match TRBD1. Germline V lookup: CDR1 SGHNT, CDR2 YENEEA. This CDR3 has 15 amino acids. Trimming at V came to 5 bases and at J to 2 bases, leaving 5 bases not matched to a gene. This CDR3 reads CASSAQGAAGNTIYF. The CDR3, as DNA: TGTGCCAGCAGCGCGCAGGGGGCGGCTGGAAACACCATATATTTT.

The rearrangement uses TRBV4-1 and TRBJ2-7; 7 positions match TRBD1. V was clipped by 4 bases and J by 2 bases; unmatched bases: 11. The V gene's germline CDR1 is MGHRA and CDR2 YSYEKL. The CDR3 runs to 16 residues. The CDR3 DNA reads as TGCGCCAGCAGCCTGGGACAGATAGATTATACCTACGAGCAGTACTTC. Amino acid sequence: CASSLGQIDYTYEQYF.

This clone was picked up one time. The rearrangement links TRBV19 to TRBJ2-1; TRBD1 might be the D (5 bases). V gave up 8 bases and J gave up 5 bases, with 7 bases separating them. Germline V CDR1 and CDR2: LNHDA, SQIVND (reference sequence). The CDR3 is made up of 11 amino acids. The CDR3 protein is CASARDNEQFF. The CDR3 nucleotides are TGTGCCAGTGCCAGGGACAATGAGCAGTTCTTC.

This clone came up once. As DNA, the CDR3 is TGTGCAAGCGAGACAGCACAAGAGACCCAGTACTTC. Its protein product is CASETAQETQYF. This chain connects TRBV6-5 to TRBJ2-5, with D possibly TRBD1 on 5 matching bases. Germline V gives CDR1 MNHEY, CDR2 SVGAGI. The CDR3 runs 12 residues.

This rearrangement joins TRBV19 to TRBJ1-4, with a tentative D call TRBD1 (5 bases). Germline-derived CDR1 and CDR2 are LNHDA and SQIVND (reference sequence). The CDR3 spans 15 residues. Trimming shortened V by 6 bases and J by 8 bases, and 19 bases separated the two germline ends. CDR3 region: CASRNPGGSEEKLFF. The CDR3 coding sequence is TGTGCCAGTAGAAATCCCGGGGGTAGCGAGGAAAAACTGTTTTTT.

This clone was recorded only once. This chain joins TRBV10-3 and TRBJ2-3; the match to TRBD2 covers 7 bases. This CDR3 contains 17 residues. J lost 0 bases, V lost 3 bases, and 9 bases had no gene match. Looked up from germline, CDR1 is ENHRY and CDR2 is SYGVKD. Here the CDR3 reads CAISDPRAGTSTDTQYF. In nucleotides, the CDR3 is TGTGCCATCAGTGATCCAAGAGCGGGGACTAGCACAGATACGCAGTATTTT.

This chain uses TRBV29-1 with TRBJ2-1; a possible D gene is TRBD1 (6 bases). Between the trimmed V and J ends, which lost 8 bases and 8 bases, there was a span of 22 bases. Germline V CDR1 and CDR2: SQVTM, ANQGSEA. This CDR3 has 14 residues. The CDR3 DNA reads as TGCAGCCCTAGACAGGACAGACATGGGCATGAGCAGTTCTTC. Its translation is CSPRQDRHGHEQFF.

The chain combines TRBV4-1 with TRBJ2-5, with D tentatively TRBD2 (6 bases). There are 17 residues in the CDR3. V dropped 1 base and J dropped 4 bases, with 19 bases sitting between them. The V gene's germline CDR1 is MGHRA and CDR2 YSYEKL. CDR3 sequence reads: CASSQVLLGLGGETQYF. The CDR3 coding sequence is TGCGCCAGCAGCCAAGTTCTCCTGGGACTTGGAGGAGAGACCCAGTACTTC.

The rearrangement joins TRBV19 to TRBJ2-3; 12 bases are shared with TRBD2. Germline-derived CDR1 and CDR2 are LNHDA and SQIVND (reference sequence). The CDR3 is made up of 17 amino acids. V trimming: 9 bases; J trimming: 1 base; junction bases outside the gene matches: 11. The CDR3 sequence is CASRLAGGPSRTDTQYF. The CDR3 bases are TGTGCCAGCCGTCTAGCGGGGGGGCCTTCGCGCACAGATACGCAGTATTTT.

This clone has just one count. V and J are TRBV24-1 and TRBJ2-3; D not certain. The germline V and J ends were trimmed by 5 bases and 0 bases, with 11 bases remaining between them. The CDR3 length is 15 residues. CDR1 KGHDR and CDR2 SFDVKD come from the germline V gene. CDR3 region: CATSGRDTSTDTQYF. The CDR3 coding sequence is TGTGCCACCAGTGGCCGAGACACTAGCACAGATACGCAGTATTTT.

V and J are TRBV6-5 and TRBJ2-2, with D possibly being TRBD2 (7 bases). In germline, CDR1 is MNHEY, CDR2 SVGAGI. This CDR3 contains 13 residues. Trimming removed 8 bases from V and 6 bases from J, with 13 bases in between. DNA of the CDR3: TGTGCCAGCTCACCGCGGGGGCCCGGGGAGCTGTTTTTT. It translates to CASSPRGPGELFF.

The chain employs TRBV5-6 and TRBJ1-2; no clear D gene. Germline V gene data show CDR1 as SGHDT and CDR2 as YYEEEE. The CDR3 length is 16 residues. V was pared by 4 bases and J by 2 bases, with 18 bases between. The CDR3 loop is CASSKRVTGVNYGYTF. CDR3 in DNA: TGTGCCAGCAGCAAACGGGTTACGGGAGTCAACTATGGCTACACCTTC.

The chain carries TRBV6-6 and TRBJ1-4; D is unclear. Germline V lookup: CDR1 MNHNY, CDR2 SVGAGI (reference sequence). The CDR3 consists of 17 residues. Deletions cut 5 bases from V and 4 bases from J, with 20 bases between. CDR3 sequence: CASSPPSGLSDNEKLFF. In DNA, the CDR3 is TGTGCCAGCAGTCCTCCCTCAGGCCTCTCTGATAATGAAAAACTGTTTTTT.

This rearrangement joins TRBV27 to TRBJ2-7; TRBD2 matches 14 bases. In germline, CDR1 is MNHEY, CDR2 SMNVEV (reference sequence). The CDR3 sequence is 15 residues long. V was pared by 5 bases and J by 2 bases, with 2 bases of the junction left unmatched. CDR3 nucleotide sequence: TGTGCCAGCAGTGCGGGACTAGCGGGGGCCTACGAGCAGTACTTC. Translation: CASSAGLAGAYEQYF.

The chain is built from TRBV10-3 and TRBJ1-6; possibly TRBD1 for D (5 bases). The germline V gene encodes CDR1 ENHRY and CDR2 SYGVKD. The CDR3 is 14 amino acids. Trimming took off 4 bases at V and 5 bases at J, with 9 bases between the two ends. CDR3 DNA sequence: TGTGCCATCAGTGTACAGGCGGATAATTCACCCCTCCACTTT. As protein: CAISVQADNSPLHF.

The rearrangement links TRBV11-2 to TRBJ1-1, with D uncertain. V gave up 5 bases and J gave up 7 bases, with 11 bases separating them. The germline V gene has CDR1 SGHAT and CDR2 FQNNGV. The CDR3 totals 12 residues. Written as DNA, the CDR3 is TGTGCCAGCAGCCCCTCCAGACTTGAAGCTTTCTTT. Translation: CASSPSRLEAFF.

The chain links TRBV7-2 to TRBJ1-1; 7 bases fit TRBD1. V trimming: 5 bases; J trimming: 0 bases; junction bases outside the gene matches: 9. In germline, CDR1 is SGHTA, CDR2 FQGNSA. The CDR3 length is 16 residues. This chain's CDR3 is CASSPRTGKMNTEAFF. The CDR3 nucleotides are TGTGCCAGCAGCCCACGGACAGGAAAAATGAACACTGAAGCTTTCTTT.

The chain joins TRBV5-1 to TRBJ2-7, with 10 positions matching TRBD1. Trimming removed 3 bases from V and 5 bases from J; junction bases left unmatched: 8. Germline values: CDR1 SGHRS, CDR2 YFSETQ. The CDR3 has 15 residues. This chain's CDR3 is CASSWGDRGLNEQYF. In DNA, the CDR3 is TGCGCCAGCAGCTGGGGAGACAGGGGGCTTAACGAGCAGTACTTC.